This record covers a single T cell receptor beta chain. The antigen is not known. 5'RACE primed from the constant segment yielded TCR alpha and TCR beta cDNA libraries bearing sample barcodes and UMIs. TCRdb reanalysed the 5' RACE reads using MiXCR and keeps one entry per CDR3 protein. The repertoire consists of around 300,000 distinct CDR3 sequences, with 10% to 15% occurring once and the leading ten covering over 20%. The sample originates from a study of T-cell memory formation after mild COVID-19. Across the whole study: TCR clustering was largely donor specific. Points from the study as a whole: Some responding clones appeared in pre-infection memory, suggesting cross-reactive memory joined. Contracting CD4+ clones sat mainly in CM and EM; CD8+ in EMRA.

The CDR3 totals 16 residues. Per germline, CDR1 DFQATT and CDR2 SNEGSKA (reference sequence). The J segment lost 3 bases and the V segment lost 0 bases, leaving 7 bases of the junction unmatched. This clonotype was sampled from a man between 18 and 29 years old who had mild COVID-19 (a few samples of this study predate the infection). Cell type and time point are not known. This chain connects TRBV20-1 to TRBJ2-1; TRBD2 matches at 8 bases. Sequenced sample: PBMCs or a T cell subset sorted from them (not recorded which). The CDR3 here is CSAREPGLGVYNEQFF. The CDR3 DNA follows: TGCAGTGCTAGAGAACCGGGACTAGGAGTCTACAATGAGCAGTTCTTC.